This T cell receptor (beta chain) was identified during a study of shared clonotypes between healthy human individuals. Overall study findings and caveats: Generation probabilities of non-shared clonotypes were lower (relative to those shared by all four donors).

The protocol was immunoSEQ multiplex PCR, while the TCRdb copy is restricted to in-frame clones and leaves out a portion. This repertoire shows 1,500,000 or so clones, approximately 98.5% found once; its top ten account for under 0.45%. This clone was counted a single time. Antigen unknown. Sequenced sample: naive CD4+ T cells sorted from blood. Subset denoted: CD45RA+ positively selected. The receptor comes from a man aged 25-45 years in good health.

The CDR3 is CASSKAGSSYEQYF. In DNA form, the CDR3 reads TGTGCCAGTAGTAAAGCCGGGAGCTCCTACGAGCAGTACTTC. This chain connects TRBV19 to TRBJ2-7; tentative D call: TRBD2 (6 bases). The ends were cut back, 4 bases at V and 0 bases at J, with 10 bases in the middle. The CDR3 totals 14 residues. Germline V CDR1 and CDR2: LNHDA, SQIVND (reference sequence).